The 27 T cell receptor beta chains below all came from one sample that was sequenced in a study of blood T cell repertoires in COVID-19. Clones were sequenced by immunoSEQ multiplex PCR, and TCRdb holds only the in-frame ones, with some missing. The table lists 150,000 to 200,000 clones, more than 70% of them singletons. The sequenced sample was peripheral blood. These receptor sequences come from a man in his forties with active or convalescent COVID-19.

This clone was seen a single time. The V call is TRBV7-2, the J call TRBJ2-7; TRBD1 matches 9 bases. The CDR3 loop spans 16 amino acids. V lost 5 bases to trimming and J lost 3 bases; unmatched junction nucleotides: 11. Germline V gives CDR1 SGHTA, CDR2 FQGNSA. The CDR3 sequence is CASSPYGRTGDYEQYF. As DNA, the CDR3 is TGTGCCAGCAGCCCTTATGGGAGGACAGGGGACTACGAGCAGTACTTC.

This clone is a singleton in its sample. CDR3 residues: CATNRGQNEQFF. The CDR3 region has the DNA TGTGCCACCAACAGGGGGCAGAATGAGCAGTTCTTC. The gene calls are TRBV15 and TRBJ2-1; 9 positions agree with TRBD1. The germline gives CDR1 LNHNV, CDR2 YYDKDF (reference sequence). This CDR3 has 12 amino acids. Trimming at V came to 7 bases and at J to 7 bases, leaving 2 bases not matched to a gene.

This sequence joins TRBV4-1 and TRBJ1-2, with 9 bases lining up with TRBD1. The V segment lost 3 bases and the J segment 2 bases; nucleotides outside the gene matches: 13. The CDR3 loop spans 18 amino acids. Germline loops: CDR1 MGHRA, CDR2 YSYEKL. The CDR3 nucleotides are TGCGCCAGCAGCCAGATTGGCCGGGACAGGGTCCCCAACTATGGCTACACCTTC. Its translation: CASSQIGRDRVPNYGYTF.

The chain carries TRBV27 and TRBJ1-2, with D maybe TRBD1 (6 bases). The V gene's germline CDR1 is MNHEY and CDR2 SMNVEV (reference sequence). This CDR3 contains 14 residues. V was trimmed by 2 bases and J by 5 bases, leaving 12 bases between them. CDR3 region: CASSLARGPYGYTF. The CDR3 bases are TGTGCCAGCAGTTTAGCCAGGGGCCCATATGGCTACACCTTC.

This chain links TRBV27 with TRBJ1-2, with TRBD1 as a possible D gene (5 bases). The V and J ends lost 3 bases and 4 bases respectively, with 12 bases between them. The CDR3 is 14 residues long. Germline lookup yields CDR1 MNHEY and CDR2 SMNVEV (reference sequence). CDR3 sequence reads: CASSLTGVSYGYTF. In DNA, the CDR3 is TGTGCCAGCAGTTTGACGGGGGTTTCCTATGGCTACACCTTC.

The J gene is TRBJ1-3, the V gene TRBV9; TRBD1 is a possible D gene (6 bases). The CDR3 is 13 amino acids. Germline V gene data show CDR1 as SGDLS and CDR2 as YYNGEE. V dropped 4 bases and J dropped 7 bases, with 12 bases sitting between them. The chain's CDR3 is CASSSSGANTIYF. CDR3 coding DNA: TGTGCCAGCAGCTCCTCAGGGGCCAACACCATATATTTT.

This clone was seen once. The chain combines TRBV5-4 with TRBJ1-3; weak D call: TRBD1 (5 bases). Germline V gene data show CDR1 as SGHNT and CDR2 as YYREEE (reference sequence). This CDR3 comprises 14 residues. The V gene lost 4 bases and the J gene lost 4 bases, with 12 bases spanning the gap. CDR3 bases: TGTGCCAGCAGCCTAGCGGGGGTGGGAAACACCATATATTTT. Protein product: CASSLAGVGNTIYF.

Written as DNA, the CDR3 is TGTGCCACCAGCAGAGCCTATGGAAGACTCGGCTATGGCTACACCTTC. It is translated as CATSRAYGRLGYGYTF. J is TRBJ1-2 and V is TRBV15, with D uncertain. V lost 1 base, J lost 4 bases, and 16 bases lay in between. The CDR3 consists of 16 residues. Germline V CDR1 and CDR2: LNHNV, YYDKDF (reference sequence).

This clone was seen a handful of times. CDR3 sequence (DNA): TGTGCCAGCAGCCAATCAGGGTATACTGAAGCTTTCTTT. This codes for CASSQSGYTEAFF. The chain is built from TRBV3-1 (or the pseudogene TRBV3-2) and TRBJ1-1, with D possibly TRBD1 on 5 matching bases. The CDR3 length is 13 residues. With 2 bases removed from V and 5 bases from J, the gap between germline ends came to 9 bases. Per the germline V gene, CDR1 is LGHDT and CDR2 is YNNKEL (reference sequence).

This chain links TRBV9 with TRBJ1-6; 8 positions agree with TRBD1. J gave up 6 bases and V 0 bases, and 2 bases lay outside the gene matches. The length of the CDR3 is 15 residues. Germline-derived CDR1 and CDR2 are SGDLS and YYNGEE. This CDR3 reads CASSVGQGINSPLHF. The CDR3 DNA is TGTGCCAGCAGCGTAGGACAGGGGATTAATTCACCCCTCCACTTT.

The chain combines TRBV12-3 or TRBV12-4 with TRBJ1-6; D remains ambiguous. The germline V and J ends were trimmed by 6 bases and 7 bases, with 7 bases remaining between them. This CDR3 is built from 12 residues. The CDR3 DNA sequence: TGTGCCAGCAGCTGGAGGAATTCACCCCTCCACTTT. Encoded protein: CASSWRNSPLHF.

The chain couples TRBV27 to TRBJ1-5, with 8 bases that match TRBD1. Germline CDR1 MNHEY, CDR2 SMNVEV (reference sequence). The J segment lost 4 bases and the V segment lost 3 bases, leaving 5 bases of the junction unmatched. The CDR3 runs 15 residues. The CDR3 here is CASSFTTGDNQPQHF. The CDR3 DNA reads as TGTGCCAGCAGTTTTACGACAGGGGATAATCAGCCCCAGCATTTT.

This clone was detected a few times. V and J are TRBV11-2 and TRBJ2-5; tentatively, D is TRBD1 (6 bases). The CDR3 is 17 residues long. CDR1 and CDR2 (germline): SGHAT, FQNNGV. Trimming stripped 0 bases from V and 0 bases from J, with 14 bases between. CDR3 protein: CASSLDPGTLYQETQYF. CDR3 coding DNA: TGTGCCAGCAGCTTAGATCCGGGGACATTGTACCAAGAGACCCAGTACTTC.

J is TRBJ2-4 and V is TRBV6-1, with D hard to call. The CDR3 spans 14 residues. V lost 2 bases and J lost 0, with 5 bases in between. Germline assignment: CDR1 MNHNS and CDR2 SASEGT. The CDR3: CASSESIAKNIQYF. The CDR3 region has the DNA TGTGCCAGCAGTGAATCTATAGCCAAAAACATTCAGTACTTC.

The chain combines TRBV7-9 with TRBJ2-7; D is unresolved. The CDR3 is 14 amino acids. The ends were cut back, 3 bases at V and 2 bases at J, with 11 bases in the middle. Germline CDR1 SEHNR, CDR2 FQNEAQ (reference sequence). The CDR3 spells CASSFVQPPYEQYF. CDR3 nucleotide sequence: TGTGCCAGCAGCTTCGTACAGCCCCCCTACGAGCAGTACTTC.

The chain employs TRBV6-5 and TRBJ2-1, with D possibly being TRBD2 (6 bases). Germline CDR1 and CDR2: MNHEY and SVGAGI. V shed 5 bases and J shed 1 base, with 12 bases lying between them. The CDR3 consists of 15 residues. The CDR3 is CASSHTGVSYNEQFF. The DNA of the CDR3 is TGTGCCAGCAGTCACACGGGAGTTTCCTACAATGAGCAGTTCTTC.

The J gene is TRBJ1-5, the V gene TRBV19; D call uncertain. The CDR3 loop spans 21 amino acids. Per the germline V gene, CDR1 is LNHDA and CDR2 is SQIVND (reference sequence). V was pared by 1 base and J by 0 bases, with 25 bases between. The CDR3 sequence: CASSIGRFGIMRAGSNQPQHF. CDR3 in DNA: TGTGCCAGTAGTATAGGAAGGTTTGGGATAATGCGAGCGGGTAGCAATCAGCCCCAGCATTTT.

CDR3 loop: CASSPGAGDTEAFF. In nucleotides, the CDR3 is TGTGCCAGCAGCCCGGGCGCAGGGGACACTGAAGCTTTCTTT. V gene TRBV3-1 (or the pseudogene TRBV3-2) combines with J gene TRBJ1-1, with D possibly being TRBD1 (6 bases). Germline assignment: CDR1 LGHDT and CDR2 YNNKEL (reference sequence). Trimming left V 4 bases short and J 3 bases short, with 12 bases between. The CDR3 is 14 residues long.

This chain links TRBV11-3 with TRBJ2-2; maybe TRBD2 (5 bases). Trimming pared 5 bases from V and 5 bases from J, leaving 15 bases between. The CDR3 has 15 residues. Looked up from germline, CDR1 is SGHNT and CDR2 is YENEEA. The CDR3 nucleotides are TGTGCCAGCAGCCCTACGACCCCGGGGACCGGGGAGCTGTTTTTT. Its translation: CASSPTTPGTGELFF.

The chain is built from TRBV19 and TRBJ1-4, with D unclear. Trimming left V 4 bases short and J 8 bases short, with 8 bases between. This CDR3 comprises 12 residues. The germline V gene encodes CDR1 LNHDA and CDR2 SQIVND (reference sequence). The CDR3 DNA is TGTGCCAGTAGTACGGTTCGCGAAAAACTGTTTTTT. Its translation: CASSTVREKLFF.

V is TRBV11-3 and J is TRBJ2-2, with TRBD2 matching over 7 bases. V trimming: 5 bases; J trimming: 3 bases; junction bases outside the gene matches: 15. Germline lookup yields CDR1 SGHNT and CDR2 YENEEA. This CDR3 comprises 18 residues. This CDR3 reads CASSTRGSGWLYTGELFF. Written as DNA, the CDR3 is TGTGCCAGCAGCACCCGGGGTAGCGGGTGGTTGTACACCGGGGAGCTGTTTTTT.

The chain combines TRBV9 with TRBJ2-2; D gene uncertain. V shed 1 base and J shed 1 base, with 8 bases lying between them. Germline CDR1 and CDR2: SGDLS and YYNGEE. The CDR3 is made up of 15 amino acids. The CDR3 nucleotides read TGTGCCAGCAGCGTAACGACGGGGAACACCGGGGAGCTGTTTTTT. Its translation is CASSVTTGNTGELFF.

V gene TRBV7-9 combines with J gene TRBJ2-4; 7 nucleotides align to TRBD1. V was pared by 5 bases and J by 0 bases, with 7 bases of the junction left unmatched. Germline V gene data show CDR1 as SEHNR and CDR2 as FQNEAQ (reference sequence). This CDR3 has 16 amino acids. As DNA, the CDR3 is TGTGCCAGCAGCCAACAGGGGTTTACAGCCAAAAACATTCAGTACTTC. This sequence encodes CASSQQGFTAKNIQYF.

The rearrangement joins TRBV5-6 to TRBJ1-5; perhaps TRBD1 as D (5 bases). Germline loops: CDR1 SGHDT, CDR2 YYEEEE. Trimming stripped 0 bases from V and 4 bases from J, with 8 bases between. CDR3 length: 14 amino acids. CDR3 sequence: CASSLGGGNQPQHF. CDR3 DNA sequence: TGTGCCAGCAGCTTGGGTGGGGGGAATCAGCCCCAGCATTTT.

V is TRBV19 and J is TRBJ1-2, with a weak D call TRBD1 (5 bases). The CDR3 is 14 residues long. V gave up 3 bases and J gave up 4 bases, with 12 bases separating them. Germline V gene data show CDR1 as LNHDA and CDR2 as SQIVND (reference sequence). The CDR3 DNA reads as TGTGCCAGTAGTATGGGGTGGGGCCTCTATGGCTACACCTTC. Translated: CASSMGWGLYGYTF.

This clone was seen a handful of times. The rearrangement joins TRBV7-2 to TRBJ1-1, with 8 nucleotides matching TRBD1. With V trimmed by 5 bases and J by 4 bases, 9 bases remained unmatched. Germline CDR1 and CDR2: SGHTA and FQGNSA. CDR3 length: 15 amino acids. In DNA form, the CDR3 reads TGTGCCAGCAGCCTAAGACAGGGGCTGGGCACTGAAGCTTTCTTT. It codes for CASSLRQGLGTEAFF.

In this sample, this clone turned up a few times. The chain recombines TRBV9 with TRBJ1-3, with 12 bases identical to TRBD1. V was clipped by 0 bases and J by 5 bases; unmatched bases: 6. In germline, CDR1 is SGDLS, CDR2 YYNGEE. CDR3 length: 17 amino acids. This chain's CDR3 is CASSVEVGQGARNTIYF. CDR3 DNA sequence: TGTGCCAGCAGCGTAGAGGTGGGACAGGGGGCTCGAAACACCATATATTTT. Using reference TRBV9 and TRBJ1-3 for the parts outside the CDR3, the full variable domain is DSGVTQTPKHLITATGQRVTLRCSPRSGDLSVYWYQQSLDQGLQFLIQYYNGEERAKGNILERFSAQQFPDLHSELNLSSLELGDSALYFCASSVEVGQGARNTIYFGEGSWLTVV.